This TCR beta chain was profiled in a study of T cell repertoires in cytomegalovirus infection. TCRdb ran MiXCR on the reads and lists one entry per CDR3 protein. Of 900,000 to 950,000 distinct CDR3 sequences detected, roughly 30% appear once; the ten largest clones hold roughly an eighth. Note on this clonotype: Its antigen is as yet unknown.

The CDR3 has 14 residues. V was clipped by 6 bases and J by 1 base, with 11 bases between them. Germline loops: CDR1 MRHNA, CDR2 SNTAGT. The material was cultured CD8+ T cells from PBMCs, obtained from culture after CMV antigen stimulation. The origin of this receptor is a human donor in good health (CMV status not recorded). Some clones in this sample may be carry-over from other donors' samples. This chain uses TRBV6-4 with TRBJ2-3; possibly TRBD2 for D (5 bases). The CDR3 loop is CASRGPGGTDTQYF. The CDR3 nucleotides are TGTGCCAGCAGAGGCCCCGGGGGCACAGATACGCAGTATTTT.